The source of this T cell receptor (beta chain) is a study of Graves' ophthalmopathy and Graves' hyperthyroidism. Overall study context: Peripheral blood was obtained at first diagnosis, ahead of any treatment.

This clonotype was counted ten times or more. Its specificity is unknown. This CDR3 has 15 amino acids. The V end lost 2 bases, the J end lost 3 bases, and 13 bases lay between the germline ends. Germline V gene sequence: CDR1 MGHDK, CDR2 SYGVNS. Scientists amplified the TCR beta CDR3 regions from RNA transcripts. First-round RT-PCR employed HTBI primers, with a second-round multiplex PCR after it. TCRdb ran MiXCR on the multiplex PCR reads and lists one entry per CDR3 protein. The table lists some 370,000 distinct CDR3 sequences, roughly 17% of them singletons. In this cohort, patients with other autoimmune diseases, uncontrolled infections, pregnancy or lactation were excluded. Study observations and caveats: Among expanded thyroid clonotypes above 0.001 frequency, most also occurred in blood.

The receptor comes from an adult woman with stable Graves' hyperthyroidism. The chain is built from TRBV25-1 and TRBJ1-1, with no clear D. The sample consisted of peripheral blood. The CDR3 coding sequence is TGTGCCAGCAGTGAAGGTTATGGATCCCACACTGAAGCTTTCTTT. Translation gives CASSEGYGSHTEAFF.